The present T cell receptor beta chain was sequenced within a study of CD8 T cells in ankylosing spondylitis. This clonotype was picked up many times. Its antigen is currently unknown. Quantitative barcoded 5'-RACE was used to prepare TCR beta libraries. TCRdb reprocessed the 5' RACE reads with MiXCR, giving one entry per CDR3 protein. The table shows 350,000 or so distinct CDR3 sequences, with under 14% occurring only once. Study outcomes and limitations: Among TCR beta sequences, a motif of under ten highly homologous variants appeared characteristic of ankylosing spondylitis blood. In synovial fluid and blood from reactive arthritis, some motif variants were previously reported. Disease-linked clones reportedly concentrated significantly in matched ankylosing spondylitis synovial fluid.

Germline CDR1 and CDR2: SGDLS and YYNGEE. V trimming: 0 bases; J trimming: 7 bases; junction bases outside the gene matches: 7. The CDR3 is 17 residues long. The receptor comes from a female donor with ankylosing spondylitis or in good health (not recorded which). Sample: blood, either unsorted or a sorted T cell fraction (not recorded which). This chain joins TRBV9 and TRBJ2-2; 12 bases match TRBD2. The CDR3 coding sequence is TGTGCCAGCAGCGTAGGACTAGCGGGAGTTACTAACGGGGAGCTGTTTTTT. Translated, it gives CASSVGLAGVTNGELFF.